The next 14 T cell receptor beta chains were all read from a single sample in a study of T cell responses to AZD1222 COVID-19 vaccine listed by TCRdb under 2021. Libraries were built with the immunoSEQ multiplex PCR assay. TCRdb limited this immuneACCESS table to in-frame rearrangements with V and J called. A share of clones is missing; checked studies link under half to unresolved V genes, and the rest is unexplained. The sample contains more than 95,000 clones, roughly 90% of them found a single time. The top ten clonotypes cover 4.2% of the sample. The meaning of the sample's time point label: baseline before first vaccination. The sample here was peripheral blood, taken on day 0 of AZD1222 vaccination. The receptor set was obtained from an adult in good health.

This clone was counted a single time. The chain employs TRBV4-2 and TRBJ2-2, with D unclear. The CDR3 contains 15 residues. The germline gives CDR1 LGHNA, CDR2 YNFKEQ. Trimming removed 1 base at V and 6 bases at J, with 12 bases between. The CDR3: CASSQASGVAGELFF. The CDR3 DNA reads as TGTGCCAGCAGCCAAGCCAGTGGGGTCGCCGGGGAGCTGTTTTTT.

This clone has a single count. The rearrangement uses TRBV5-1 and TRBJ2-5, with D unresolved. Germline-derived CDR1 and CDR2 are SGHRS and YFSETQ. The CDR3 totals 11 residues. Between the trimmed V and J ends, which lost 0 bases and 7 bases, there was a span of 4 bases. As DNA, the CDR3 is TGCGCCAGCAGCTTGGAGAGGACCCAGTACTTC. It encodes CASSLERTQYF.

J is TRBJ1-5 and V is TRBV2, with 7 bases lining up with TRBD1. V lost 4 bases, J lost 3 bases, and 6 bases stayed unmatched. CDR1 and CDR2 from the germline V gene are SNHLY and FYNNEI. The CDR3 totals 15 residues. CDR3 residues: CASSAQGQVNQPQHF. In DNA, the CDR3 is TGTGCCAGCAGTGCCCAAGGACAGGTCAATCAGCCCCAGCATTTT.

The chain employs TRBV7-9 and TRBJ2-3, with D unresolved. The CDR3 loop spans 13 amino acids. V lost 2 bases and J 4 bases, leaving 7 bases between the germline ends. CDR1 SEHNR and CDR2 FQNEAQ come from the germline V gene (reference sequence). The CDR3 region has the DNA TGTGCCAGCAGCTTAAGTTATTCAGATACGCAGTATTTT. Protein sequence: CASSLSYSDTQYF.

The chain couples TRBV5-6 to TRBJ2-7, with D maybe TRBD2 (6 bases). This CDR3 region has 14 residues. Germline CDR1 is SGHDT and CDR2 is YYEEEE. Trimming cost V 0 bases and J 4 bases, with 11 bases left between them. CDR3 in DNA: TGTGCCAGCAGCTTGGGGTTCGCGGGGTACGAGCAGTACTTC. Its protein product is CASSLGFAGYEQYF.

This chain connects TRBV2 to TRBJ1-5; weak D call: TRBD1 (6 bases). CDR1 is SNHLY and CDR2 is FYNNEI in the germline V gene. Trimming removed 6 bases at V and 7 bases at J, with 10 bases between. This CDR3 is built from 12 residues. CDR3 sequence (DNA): TGTGCCAGCAGGGGACAACAACAGCCCCAGCATTTT. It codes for CASRGQQQPQHF.

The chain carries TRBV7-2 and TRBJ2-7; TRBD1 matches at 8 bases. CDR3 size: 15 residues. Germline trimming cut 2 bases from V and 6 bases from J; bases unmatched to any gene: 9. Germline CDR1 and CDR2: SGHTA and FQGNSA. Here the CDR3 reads CASSLPGQVSGEQYF. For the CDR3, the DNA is TGTGCCAGCAGCTTACCGGGACAGGTATCGGGCGAGCAGTACTTC.

The CDR3 DNA sequence: TGTGCCAGCAGTTACAGGCCCTTTGGCGAGCAGTACTTC. This codes for CASSYRPFGEQYF. The J gene is TRBJ2-7, the V gene TRBV28; D might be TRBD1 (5 bases). The germline V gene encodes CDR1 MDHEN and CDR2 SYDVKM. The CDR3 contains 13 residues. The ends were cut back, 4 bases at V and 6 bases at J, with 13 bases in the middle.

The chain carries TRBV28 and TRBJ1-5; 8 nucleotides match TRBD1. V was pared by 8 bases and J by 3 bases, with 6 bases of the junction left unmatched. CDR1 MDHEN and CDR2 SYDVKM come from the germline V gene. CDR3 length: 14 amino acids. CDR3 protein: CASDSGQVNQPQHF. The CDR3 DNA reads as TGTGCCAGCGATTCGGGACAGGTCAATCAGCCCCAGCATTTT.

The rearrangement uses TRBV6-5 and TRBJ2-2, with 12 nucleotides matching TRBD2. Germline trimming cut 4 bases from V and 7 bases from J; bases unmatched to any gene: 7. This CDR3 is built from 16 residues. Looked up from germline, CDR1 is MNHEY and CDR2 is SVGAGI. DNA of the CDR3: TGTGCCAGCAGTTTTCAAACTAGCGGGAGGTACGGGGAGCTGTTTTTT. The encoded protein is CASSFQTSGRYGELFF.

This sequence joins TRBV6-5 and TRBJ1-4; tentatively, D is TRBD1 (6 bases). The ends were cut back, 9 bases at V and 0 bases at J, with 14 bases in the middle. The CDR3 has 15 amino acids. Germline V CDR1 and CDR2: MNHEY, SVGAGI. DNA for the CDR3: TGTGCCAGTAAGCTCCGACAGGCAACTAATGAAAAACTGTTTTTT. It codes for CASKLRQATNEKLFF.

The CDR3 spells CASSSGADNSPLHF. Here the CDR3 DNA reads TGTGCCAGCAGTTCAGGGGCCGATAATTCACCCCTCCACTTT. The chain has TRBV28 and TRBJ1-6, with D perhaps matching TRBD1 (6 bases). The germline CDR1 and CDR2 sequences are MDHEN and SYDVKM. The CDR3 has 14 residues. V lost 4 bases, J lost 5 bases, and 9 bases lay in between.

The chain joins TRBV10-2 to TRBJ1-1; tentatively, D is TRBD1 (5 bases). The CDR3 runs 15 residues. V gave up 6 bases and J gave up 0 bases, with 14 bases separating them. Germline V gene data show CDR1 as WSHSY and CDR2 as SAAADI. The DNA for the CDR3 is TGCGCCAGCAGGGACGGGGCGACTATGAACACTGAAGCTTTCTTT. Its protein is CASRDGATMNTEAFF.

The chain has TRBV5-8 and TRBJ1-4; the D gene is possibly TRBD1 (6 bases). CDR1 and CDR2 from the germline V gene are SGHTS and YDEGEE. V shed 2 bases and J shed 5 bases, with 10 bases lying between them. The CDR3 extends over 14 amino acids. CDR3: CASSFGQKNEKLFF. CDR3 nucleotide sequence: TGTGCCAGCAGCTTCGGACAGAAGAATGAAAAACTGTTTTTT.